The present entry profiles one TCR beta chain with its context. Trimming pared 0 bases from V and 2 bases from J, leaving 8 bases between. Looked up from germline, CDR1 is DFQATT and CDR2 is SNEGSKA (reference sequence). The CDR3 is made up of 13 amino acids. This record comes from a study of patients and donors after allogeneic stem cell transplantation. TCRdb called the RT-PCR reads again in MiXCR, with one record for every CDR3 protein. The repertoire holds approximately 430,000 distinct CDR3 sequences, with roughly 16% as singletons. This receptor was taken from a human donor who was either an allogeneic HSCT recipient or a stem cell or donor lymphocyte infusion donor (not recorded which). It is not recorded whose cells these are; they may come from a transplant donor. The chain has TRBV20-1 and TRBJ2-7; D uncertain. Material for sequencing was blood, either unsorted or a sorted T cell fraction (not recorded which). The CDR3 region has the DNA TGCAGTGCTAGAGATACCTTTACCTACGAGCAGTACTTC. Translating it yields CSARDTFTYEQYF.